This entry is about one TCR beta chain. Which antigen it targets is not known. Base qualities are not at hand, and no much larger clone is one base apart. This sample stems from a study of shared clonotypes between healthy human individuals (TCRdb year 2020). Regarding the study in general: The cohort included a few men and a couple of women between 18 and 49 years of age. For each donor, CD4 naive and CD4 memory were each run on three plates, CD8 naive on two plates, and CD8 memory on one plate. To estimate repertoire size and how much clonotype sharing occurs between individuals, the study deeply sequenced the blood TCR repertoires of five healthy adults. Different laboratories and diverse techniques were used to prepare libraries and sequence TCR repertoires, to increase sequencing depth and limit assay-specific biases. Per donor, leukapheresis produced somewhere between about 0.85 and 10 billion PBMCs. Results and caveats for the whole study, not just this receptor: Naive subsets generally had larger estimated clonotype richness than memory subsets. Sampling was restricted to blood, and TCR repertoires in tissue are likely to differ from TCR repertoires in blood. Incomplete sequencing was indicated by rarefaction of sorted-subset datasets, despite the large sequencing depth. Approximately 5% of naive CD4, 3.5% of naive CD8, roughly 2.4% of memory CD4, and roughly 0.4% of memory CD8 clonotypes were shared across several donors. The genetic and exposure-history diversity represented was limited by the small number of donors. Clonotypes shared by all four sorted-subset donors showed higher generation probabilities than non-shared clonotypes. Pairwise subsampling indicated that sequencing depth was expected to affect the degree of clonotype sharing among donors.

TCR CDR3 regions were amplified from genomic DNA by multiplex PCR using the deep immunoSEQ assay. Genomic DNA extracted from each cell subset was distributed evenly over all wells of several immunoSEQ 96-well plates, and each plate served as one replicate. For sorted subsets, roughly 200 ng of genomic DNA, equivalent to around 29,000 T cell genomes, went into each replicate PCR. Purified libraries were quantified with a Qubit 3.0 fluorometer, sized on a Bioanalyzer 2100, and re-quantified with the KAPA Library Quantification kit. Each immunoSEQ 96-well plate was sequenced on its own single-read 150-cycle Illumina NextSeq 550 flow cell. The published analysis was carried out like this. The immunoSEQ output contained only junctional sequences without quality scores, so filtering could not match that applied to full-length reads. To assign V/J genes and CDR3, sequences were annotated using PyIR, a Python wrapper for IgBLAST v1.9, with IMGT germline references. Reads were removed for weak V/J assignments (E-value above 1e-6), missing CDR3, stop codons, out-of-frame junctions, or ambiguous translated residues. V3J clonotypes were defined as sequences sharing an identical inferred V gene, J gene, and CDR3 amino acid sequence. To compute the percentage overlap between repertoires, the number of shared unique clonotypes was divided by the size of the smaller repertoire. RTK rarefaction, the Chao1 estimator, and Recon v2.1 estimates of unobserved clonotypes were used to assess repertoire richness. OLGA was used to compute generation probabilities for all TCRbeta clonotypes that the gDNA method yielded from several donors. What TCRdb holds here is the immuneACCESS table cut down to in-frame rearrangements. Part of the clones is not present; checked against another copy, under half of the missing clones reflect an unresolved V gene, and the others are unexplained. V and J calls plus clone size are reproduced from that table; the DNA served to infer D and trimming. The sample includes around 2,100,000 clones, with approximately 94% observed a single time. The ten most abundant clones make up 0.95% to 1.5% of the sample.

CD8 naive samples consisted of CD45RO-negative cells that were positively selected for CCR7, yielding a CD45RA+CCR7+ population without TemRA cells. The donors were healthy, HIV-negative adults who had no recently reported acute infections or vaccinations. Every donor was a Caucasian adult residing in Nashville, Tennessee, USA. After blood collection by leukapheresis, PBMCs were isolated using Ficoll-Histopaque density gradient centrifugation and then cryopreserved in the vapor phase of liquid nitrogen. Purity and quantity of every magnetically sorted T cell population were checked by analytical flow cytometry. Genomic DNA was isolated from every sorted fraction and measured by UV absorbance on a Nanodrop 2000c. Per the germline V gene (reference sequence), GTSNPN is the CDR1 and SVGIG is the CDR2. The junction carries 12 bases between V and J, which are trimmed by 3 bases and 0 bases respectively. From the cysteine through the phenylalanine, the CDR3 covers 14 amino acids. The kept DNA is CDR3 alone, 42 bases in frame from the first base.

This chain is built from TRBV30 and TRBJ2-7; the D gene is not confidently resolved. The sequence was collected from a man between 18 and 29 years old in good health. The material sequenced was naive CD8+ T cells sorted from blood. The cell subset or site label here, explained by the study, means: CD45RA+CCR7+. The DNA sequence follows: TGTGCCTGGAGACTTTTTGTGGGCTCCTACGAGCAGTACTTC. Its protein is CAWRLFVGSYEQYF.